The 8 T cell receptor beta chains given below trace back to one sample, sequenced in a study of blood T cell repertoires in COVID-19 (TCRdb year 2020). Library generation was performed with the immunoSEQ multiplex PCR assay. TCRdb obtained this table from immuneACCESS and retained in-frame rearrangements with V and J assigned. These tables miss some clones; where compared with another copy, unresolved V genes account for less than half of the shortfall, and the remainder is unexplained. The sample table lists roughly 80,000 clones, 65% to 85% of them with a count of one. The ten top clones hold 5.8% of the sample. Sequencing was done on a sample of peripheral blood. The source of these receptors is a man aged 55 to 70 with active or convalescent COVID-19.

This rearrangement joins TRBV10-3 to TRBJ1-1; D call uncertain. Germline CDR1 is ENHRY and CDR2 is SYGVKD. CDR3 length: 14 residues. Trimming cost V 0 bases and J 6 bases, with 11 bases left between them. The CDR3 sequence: CAISESGGFSEAFF. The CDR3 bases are TGTGCCATCAGTGAGTCGGGCGGGTTTTCTGAAGCTTTCTTT.

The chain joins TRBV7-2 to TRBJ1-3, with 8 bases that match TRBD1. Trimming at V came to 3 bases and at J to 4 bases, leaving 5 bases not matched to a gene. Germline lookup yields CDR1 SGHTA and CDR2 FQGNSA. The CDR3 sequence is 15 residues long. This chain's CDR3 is CASSFTGGLGNTIYF. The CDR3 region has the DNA TGTGCCAGCAGCTTCACAGGGGGTTTGGGAAACACCATATATTTT.

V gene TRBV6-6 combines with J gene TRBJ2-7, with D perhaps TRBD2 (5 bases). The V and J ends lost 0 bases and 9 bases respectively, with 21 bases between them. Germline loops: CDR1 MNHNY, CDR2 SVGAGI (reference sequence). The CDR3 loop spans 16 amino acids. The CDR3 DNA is TGTGCCAGCAGTTACTCGTACTCCCCAAATGGCGGGTGGCAGTACTTC. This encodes CASSYSYSPNGGWQYF.

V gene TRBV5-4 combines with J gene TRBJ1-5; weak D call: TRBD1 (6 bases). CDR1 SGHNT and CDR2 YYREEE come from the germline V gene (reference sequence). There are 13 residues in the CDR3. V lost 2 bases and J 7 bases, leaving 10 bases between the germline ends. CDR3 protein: CASSFAGGQPQHF. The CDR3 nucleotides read TGTGCCAGCAGCTTCGCGGGGGGCCAGCCCCAGCATTTT.

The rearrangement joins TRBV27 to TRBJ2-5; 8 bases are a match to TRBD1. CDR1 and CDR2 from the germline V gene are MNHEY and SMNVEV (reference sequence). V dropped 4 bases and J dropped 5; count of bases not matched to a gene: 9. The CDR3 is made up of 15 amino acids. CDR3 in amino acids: CASSSKGQGGETQYF. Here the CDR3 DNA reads TGTGCCAGCAGTTCCAAAGGACAGGGCGGGGAGACCCAGTACTTC.

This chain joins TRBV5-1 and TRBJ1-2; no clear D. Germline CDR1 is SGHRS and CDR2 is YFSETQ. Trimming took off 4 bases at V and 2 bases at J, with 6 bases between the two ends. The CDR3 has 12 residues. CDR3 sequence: CASSLENYGYTF. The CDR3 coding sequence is TGCGCCAGCAGCCTTGAGAACTATGGCTACACCTTC. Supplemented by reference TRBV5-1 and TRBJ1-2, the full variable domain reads KAGVTQTPRYLIKTRGQQVTLSCSPISGHRSVSWYQQTPGQGLQFLFEYFSETQRNKGNFPGRFSGRQFSNSRSEMNVSTLELGDSALYLCASSLENYGYTFGSGTRLTVV.

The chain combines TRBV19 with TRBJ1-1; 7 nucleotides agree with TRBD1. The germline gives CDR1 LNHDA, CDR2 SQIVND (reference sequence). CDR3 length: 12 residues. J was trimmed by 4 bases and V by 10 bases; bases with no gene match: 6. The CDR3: CATSTGFTEAFF. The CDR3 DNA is TGTGCCACGTCGACAGGGTTCACTGAAGCTTTCTTT.

The CDR3 region has the DNA TGTGCCAGCAGTACCCGGACAGGGCTGGAAGCTTTCTTT. Translated: CASSTRTGLEAFF. V gene TRBV6-6 combines with J gene TRBJ1-1; 8 positions agree with TRBD1. CDR1 is MNHNY, CDR2 SVGAGI, per germline (reference sequence). There are 13 residues in the CDR3. V shed 5 bases and J 8 bases; nucleotides not matched to a gene: 7.